Each of the 20 T cell receptor beta chains below was sequenced from the same sample in a study of blood T cells in healthy people across ages. PCR was performed a second time for about 7 to 11 cycles using a sample-barcoded 5' primer and a J-beta primer mix. TCRdb recomputed calls from the 5' RACE reads with MiXCR, one row per CDR3 protein. The sample records about 1.7 million distinct CDR3 sequences, about 28% being singletons. Specimen: blood. The receptors here all came from a woman between 25 and 40 years old in good health.

This clonotype was seen only a few times. The rearrangement joins TRBV7-8 to TRBJ2-2, with D possibly called TRBD1 or TRBD2 (5 bases each). V was clipped by 6 bases and J by 7 bases, with 12 bases between them. The CDR3 totals 13 residues. Germline V gene lookup returns CDR1 SGHVS and CDR2 FQNEAQ. In DNA form, the CDR3 reads TGTGCCAGCAGTACCGGGGCCTTCGGGGAGCTGTTTTTT. This gives the protein CASSTGAFGELFF.

Turning to this clonotype: A much larger clone sits a single nucleotide away, making a read error possible. This sequence joins TRBV7-2 and TRBJ2-5; no clear D. The length of the CDR3 is 14 residues. The germline CDR1 and CDR2 sequences are SGHTA and FQGNSA. CDR3 nucleotide sequence: TGTGCCGGCAGCTTAGGCAGAGCACAAGAGACCCAGTACTTC. Amino acids: CAGSLGRAQETQYF.

This clonotype occurred many times. V usage is TRBV6-6 and J usage is TRBJ2-7; 7 positions match TRBD1. Looked up from germline, CDR1 is MNHNY and CDR2 is SVGAGI (reference sequence). CDR3 length equals 15 residues. Losses at the gene ends were 4 bases for V and 3 bases for J; bases not matched to a gene: 9. CDR3 DNA: TGTGCCAGCAGTTCCCGGACAGGAAACATCTACGAGCAGTACTTC. Residues: CASSSRTGNIYEQYF.

This clonotype was observed a single time. J is TRBJ1-2 and V is TRBV5-1, with D perhaps TRBD1 (5 bases). This CDR3 has 17 residues. Germline CDR1 SGHRS, CDR2 YFSETQ. V was trimmed by 3 bases and J by 5 bases, leaving 23 bases between them. The CDR3 loop reads CASSSGTLSPSGYGYTF. The CDR3 DNA follows: TGCGCCAGCAGCTCCGGGACCCTGAGTCCCTCGGGATATGGCTACACCTTC.

This clonotype was picked up a small number of times. The chain combines TRBV5-1 with TRBJ2-5; 14 nucleotides match TRBD2. V was pared by 6 bases and J by 4 bases, with 2 bases of the junction left unmatched. The V gene's germline CDR1 is SGHRS and CDR2 YFSETQ. The CDR3 consists of 14 residues. The DNA for the CDR3 is TGCGCCAGCAAGGGGACTAGCGGGAGAGAGACCCAGTACTTC. Protein product: CASKGTSGRETQYF.

Here the CDR3 reads CASSHTDREGGYTF. As DNA, the CDR3 is TGTGCCAGCAGTCATACTGACAGGGAAGGGGGCTACACCTTC. The rearrangement uses TRBV7-9 and TRBJ1-2; 7 bases match TRBD1. The V and J ends lost 6 bases and 8 bases, in that order; junction bases with no gene match: 12. Germline V gene data show CDR1 as SEHNR and CDR2 as FQNEAQ (reference sequence). The CDR3 runs 14 residues.

This clonotype has just one count. J is TRBJ2-2 and V is TRBV19; D perhaps matches TRBD2 (6 bases). V shed 6 bases and J shed 5 bases, with 16 bases lying between them. CDR1 is LNHDA, CDR2 SQIVND, per germline (reference sequence). The CDR3 spans 15 residues. The CDR3: CASRPGRRGTGELFF. The CDR3 DNA reads TGTGCCAGTAGACCGGGTAGGAGGGGAACCGGGGAGCTGTTTTTT.

As concerns this clonotype: The CDR3 carries no conserved terminal phenylalanine or tryptophan, so it likely arises from a read error. The chain uses TRBV5-4 and TRBJ2-4, with 7 bases lining up with TRBD2. The assigned J gene may be wrong: the sequence end matches TRBJ2-7 better. CDR1 and CDR2 (germline): SGHNT, YYREEE (reference sequence). The CDR3 loop spans 12 amino acids. DNA of the CDR3: TGTGCCAGCAGCGGAACTAGCGACGAGCAGTACCTC. This translates into CASSGTSDEQYL.

The chain employs TRBV4-3 and TRBJ2-3; D uncertain. V gave up 0 bases and J gave up 0 bases, with 10 bases separating them. The CDR3 has 16 residues. CDR1 and CDR2 from the germline V gene are LGHNA and YSLEER. The CDR3 nucleotides read TGCGCCAGCAGCCAAGAGTGGGTATCTAGCACAGATACGCAGTATTTT. Its protein product is CASSQEWVSSTDTQYF.

The chain recombines TRBV5-1 with TRBJ2-7, with 7 nucleotides matching TRBD2. The J segment lost 6 bases and the V segment lost 0 bases, leaving 6 bases of the junction unmatched. The CDR3 spans 14 residues. CDR1 is SGHRS, CDR2 YFSETQ, per germline. The CDR3 DNA reads TGCGCCAGCAGCTTGGAGGGCCAGCGGGGCGAGCAGTACTTC. Amino acids: CASSLEGQRGEQYF.

With regard to this clonotype: A much larger clone differs from this one at a single base, so this may be a read error. V usage is TRBV5-1 and J usage is TRBJ2-7; 12 bases agree with TRBD2. Germline CDR1 is SGHRS and CDR2 is YFSETQ. This CDR3 has 15 residues. The J segment lost 12 bases and the V segment lost 6 bases, leaving 16 bases of the junction unmatched. CDR3 in amino acids: CASTATSGSAETPYF. DNA for the CDR3: TGCGCCAGCACCGCGACTAGCGGGAGCGCAGAGACCCCGTACTTC. Filled out from reference TRBV5-1 and TRBJ2-7, the complete variable domain reads KAGVTQTPRYLIKTRGQQVTLSCSPISGHRSVSWYQQTPGQGLQFLFEYFSETQRNKGNFPGRFSGRQFSNSRSEMNVSTLELGDSALYLCASTATSGSAETPYFGPGTRLTVT.

The chain carries TRBV2 and TRBJ2-5; a weak D match, TRBD2 (5 bases). The length of the CDR3 is 12 residues. V was shortened by 8 bases and J by 3 bases, with 10 bases between the two germline ends. CDR1 is SNHLY, CDR2 FYNNEI, per germline. The CDR3 sequence: CASAYGEETQYF. In DNA, the CDR3 is TGTGCCAGCGCTTACGGGGAAGAGACCCAGTACTTC.

This clonotype occurred a few times. This sequence joins TRBV10-3 and TRBJ1-1; D is possibly TRBD1 (6 bases). The CDR3 contains 11 residues. The V gene's germline CDR1 is ENHRY and CDR2 SYGVKD. V shed 10 bases and J shed 5 bases, with 11 bases lying between them. The chain's CDR3 is CATTGRTEAFF. Here the CDR3 DNA reads TGTGCCACCACAGGGAGGACTGAAGCTTTCTTT.

The chain is built from TRBV4-3 and TRBJ1-4; D is ambiguous. The CDR3 runs to 15 residues. Germline V CDR1 and CDR2: LGHNA, YSLEER. The V gene lost 4 bases and the J gene lost 4 bases, with 13 bases spanning the gap. The CDR3 DNA reads as TGCGCCAGCAGCCCCACTATTGTGCTTAATGAAAAACTGTTTTTT. Translating it yields CASSPTIVLNEKLFF.

J is TRBJ2-7 and V is TRBV28; D may be TRBD2 (6 bases). Germline V CDR1 and CDR2: MDHEN, SYDVKM. V lost 7 bases and J 2 bases, leaving 15 bases between the germline ends. CDR3 length: 14 amino acids. As DNA, the CDR3 is TGTGCCAGCACCCCCGGCGGGGAACCCTACGAGCAGTACTTC. This codes for CASTPGGEPYEQYF.

Worth noting for this clonotype: One end of the junction is discordant with germline, which a read error may explain. The chain is built from TRBV24-1 and TRBJ2-7; TRBD1 matches 7 bases. The DNA end is more similar to TRBJ2-5, so the J call may be wrong. Germline V gene lookup returns CDR1 KGHDR and CDR2 SFDVKD. This CDR3 has 14 residues. The CDR3 spells CSTSDPTGSETQYF. As DNA, the CDR3 is TGTTCCACCAGTGATCCGACAGGGTCAGAGACCCAGTACTTC.

The table lists this clonotype with a few counts. The chain recombines TRBV29-1 with TRBJ1-2; D unclear. There are 12 residues in the CDR3. Germline values: CDR1 SQVTM, CDR2 ANQGSEA. V lost 7 bases and J 4 bases, leaving 13 bases between the germline ends. CDR3 DNA: TGCAGCGCTGGTGGCGGTGGCTATGGCTACACCTTC. This gives the protein CSAGGGGYGYTF.

A few counts support this clonotype. The gene calls are TRBV28 and TRBJ2-7; 7 bases agree with TRBD1. Germline V lookup: CDR1 MDHEN, CDR2 SYDVKM. V shed 7 bases and J 2 bases; nucleotides not matched to a gene: 17. The CDR3 length is 17 residues. CDR3 bases: TGTGCCAGCACCTTCACGATTGTAGGGGGCTTACCCTACGAGCAGTACTTC. This gives the protein CASTFTIVGGLPYEQYF.

As to this clonotype: This may arise from a read error, as a much more abundant clone is one base away. This chain connects TRBV29-1 to TRBJ2-1; D not certain. CDR3 length equals 14 residues. CDR1 and CDR2 (germline): SQVTM, ANQGSEA. This CDR3 is CSVERRLVYNGQFF. Written as DNA, the CDR3 is TGCAGCGTTGAGCGGCGGCTAGTATACAATGGGCAGTTCTTC.

V is TRBV18 and J is TRBJ2-7; D is unclear. This CDR3 has 14 amino acids. V was trimmed by 6 bases and J by 5 bases, leaving 17 bases between them. Germline-derived CDR1 and CDR2 are KGHSH and LQKENI. CDR3 bases: TGTGCCAGCTCCCCCTCGTCTAGAAGCGACGAGCAGTACTTC. Translating it yields CASSPSSRSDEQYF.